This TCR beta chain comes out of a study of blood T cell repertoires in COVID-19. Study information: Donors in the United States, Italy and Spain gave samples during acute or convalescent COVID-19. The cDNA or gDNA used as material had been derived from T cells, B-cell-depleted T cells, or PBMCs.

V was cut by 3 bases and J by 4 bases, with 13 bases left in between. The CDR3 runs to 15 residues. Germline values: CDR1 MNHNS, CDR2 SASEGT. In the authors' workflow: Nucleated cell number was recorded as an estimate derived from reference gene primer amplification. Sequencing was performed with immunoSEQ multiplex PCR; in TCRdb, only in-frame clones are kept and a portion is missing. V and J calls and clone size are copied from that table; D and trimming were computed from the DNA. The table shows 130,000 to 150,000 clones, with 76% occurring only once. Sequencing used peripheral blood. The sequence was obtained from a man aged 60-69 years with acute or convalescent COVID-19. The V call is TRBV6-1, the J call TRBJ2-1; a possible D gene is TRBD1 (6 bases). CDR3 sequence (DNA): TGTGCCAGCAGTGATTTGGGGACAACATACAATGAGCAGTTCTTC. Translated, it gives CASSDLGTTYNEQFF.